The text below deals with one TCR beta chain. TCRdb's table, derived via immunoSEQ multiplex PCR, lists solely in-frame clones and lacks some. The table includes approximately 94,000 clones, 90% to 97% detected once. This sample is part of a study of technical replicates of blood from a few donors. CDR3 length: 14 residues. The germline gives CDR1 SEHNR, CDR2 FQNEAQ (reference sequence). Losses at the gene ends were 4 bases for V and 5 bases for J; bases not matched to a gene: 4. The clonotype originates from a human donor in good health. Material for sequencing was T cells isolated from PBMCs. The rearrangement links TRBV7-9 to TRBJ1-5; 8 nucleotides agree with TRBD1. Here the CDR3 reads CASSSYRGDQPQHF. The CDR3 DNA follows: TGTGCCAGCAGCTCCTACAGGGGGGATCAGCCCCAGCATTTT.